The rows below give T cell receptor beta chains drawn from one sample of a study of CD8 T cells in Susac syndrome. TCRdb processed the immunoSEQ multiplex PCR reads anew with MiXCR; each CDR3 protein has one entry. Seen here are some 200,000 distinct CDR3 sequences, roughly 94% observed once, and the top ten hold approximately 0.1%. The sequencing input was CD4+ T cells from PBMCs. These receptors were obtained from a human donor in good health. The CDR3 runs from the conserved cysteine through the conserved F or W. D genes are given only for firm matches.

d_gene: NA
v_gene: TRBV27
CDR3aa: CASRQIMGQEAFF

d_gene: NA
v_gene: TRBV29-1
CDR3aa: CSVEVNGRGDYTF

d_gene: TRBD2
v_gene: TRBV28
CDR3aa: CASRSGLSHEQLF

d_gene: TRBD1
v_gene: TRBV7-9
CDR3aa: CASSPRGQGNNEQFF

d_gene: NA
v_gene: TRBV30
CDR3aa: CAWGPGPYEQYF

d_gene: NA
v_gene: TRBV3-1
CDR3aa: CASTKDGAYGYTF

d_gene: TRBD2
v_gene: TRBV5-1
CDR3aa: CASSSESGSIVEQYF

d_gene: NA
v_gene: TRBV7-2
CDR3aa: CASSFTDTQYF

d_gene: TRBD2
v_gene: TRBV6-6
CDR3aa: CASTLTSGRAETQYF

d_gene: TRBD1
v_gene: TRBV18
CDR3aa: CASSLGTGNQPQHF

d_gene: TRBD1
v_gene: TRBV30
CDR3aa: CAWRPAPGGIYEQYF

d_gene: NA
v_gene: TRBV24-1
CDR3aa: CATRTQGTGELFF

d_gene: NA
v_gene: TRBV5-4
CDR3aa: CASSLDGSGANVLTF

d_gene: TRBD2
v_gene: TRBV30
CDR3aa: CASGGPGELFF

d_gene: NA
v_gene: TRBV20-1
CDR3aa: CSARSGDEQYF

d_gene: NA
v_gene: TRBV30
CDR3aa: CAWDRLDYGYTF

d_gene: NA
v_gene: TRBV29-1
CDR3aa: CSVTSPDSGYEKLFF

d_gene: NA
v_gene: TRBV7-2
CDR3aa: CASSLSGRATQGTQYF

d_gene: NA
v_gene: TRBV6-5
CDR3aa: CASSYGGNYGYTF

d_gene: TRBD1
v_gene: TRBV29-1
CDR3aa: CSVGLPGQGSYGYTF

d_gene: NA
v_gene: TRBV2
CDR3aa: CASSEAGEQYF

d_gene: NA
v_gene: TRBV5-6
CDR3aa: CASSGRTEYF

d_gene: TRBD1
v_gene: TRBV24-1
CDR3aa: CATKGQGAKNYGYTF

d_gene: TRBD1
v_gene: TRBV3-1
CDR3aa: CASSPGGGGYTF

d_gene: NA
v_gene: TRBV6-1
CDR3aa: CASSEGVTGELFF

d_gene: TRBD1
v_gene: TRBV9
CDR3aa: CASSEGTGGETGELFF

d_gene: NA
v_gene: TRBV3-1
CDR3aa: CASSQDRSGHNEQFF

d_gene: NA
v_gene: TRBV9
CDR3aa: CASSALDSSNTEAFF

d_gene: NA
v_gene: TRBV24-1
CDR3aa: CATSDPGVSGANVLTF

d_gene: TRBD1
v_gene: TRBV29-1
CDR3aa: CSVVGQSSYADTQYF

d_gene: NA
v_gene: TRBV20-1
CDR3aa: CSADRAKGTGELFF

d_gene: TRBD1
v_gene: TRBV7-9
CDR3aa: CASNRGDNQPQHF

d_gene: TRBD2
v_gene: TRBV2
CDR3aa: CASRDLHSASRLAGSQETQYF

d_gene: NA
v_gene: TRBV30
CDR3aa: CAWTTRHEQFF

d_gene: NA
v_gene: TRBV20-1
CDR3aa: CSAPSYPGPGGYEQYF

d_gene: TRBD1
v_gene: TRBV20-1
CDR3aa: CSARGDSYSNEQFF

d_gene: TRBD1
v_gene: TRBV27
CDR3aa: CASSLRRTGDYEQYF

d_gene: NA
v_gene: TRBV18
CDR3aa: CASSDGQGYGYTF

d_gene: NA
v_gene: TRBV6-2/TRBV6-3
CDR3aa: CASTGHSNIQYF

d_gene: TRBD2
v_gene: TRBV6-6
CDR3aa: CASSGGDEQYF

d_gene: TRBD2
v_gene: TRBV3-1
CDR3aa: CASSQGLAANEQFF

d_gene: TRBD2
v_gene: TRBV7-3
CDR3aa: CASSNSGGAGANVLTF

d_gene: NA
v_gene: TRBV5-1
CDR3aa: CASSPGSLGNTIYF

d_gene: NA
v_gene: TRBV30
CDR3aa: CAWSGGTGANVLTF

d_gene: NA
v_gene: TRBV12-3/TRBV12-4
CDR3aa: CASSLGQPYEQYF

d_gene: NA
v_gene: TRBV29-1
CDR3aa: CSVRDGAKNIQYF

d_gene: TRBD1
v_gene: TRBV20-1
CDR3aa: CSTRGQGGSYNEQFF

d_gene: NA
v_gene: TRBV30
CDR3aa: CAWRTRAGQPQHF

d_gene: NA
v_gene: TRBV7-2
CDR3aa: CASSPGHYEQYF

d_gene: NA
v_gene: TRBV24-1
CDR3aa: CATGRLGTNNNEQFF

d_gene: TRBD2
v_gene: TRBV7-2
CDR3aa: CSQAGGNTDTQYF

d_gene: NA
v_gene: TRBV9
CDR3aa: CASSVVADGGEQYF

d_gene: TRBD2
v_gene: TRBV2
CDR3aa: CASILVPGLAGVQQYF

d_gene: TRBD1
v_gene: TRBV6-2/TRBV6-3
CDR3aa: CASSYDRGRGNQPQHF